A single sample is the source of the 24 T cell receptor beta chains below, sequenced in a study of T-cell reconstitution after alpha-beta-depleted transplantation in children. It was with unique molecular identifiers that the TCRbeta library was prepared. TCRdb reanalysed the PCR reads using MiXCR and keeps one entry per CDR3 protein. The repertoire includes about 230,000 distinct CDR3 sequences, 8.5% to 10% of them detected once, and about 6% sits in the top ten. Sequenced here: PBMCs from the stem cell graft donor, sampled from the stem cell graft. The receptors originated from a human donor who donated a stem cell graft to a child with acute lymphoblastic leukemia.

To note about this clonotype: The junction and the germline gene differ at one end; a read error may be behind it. The CDR3 region has the DNA TGTGCCAGCAGCTTGGCCGGGCCGGTGAGGATCTTC. It specifies CASSLAGPVRIF. V is TRBV5-6 and J is TRBJ2-1; D is undetermined. CDR1 and CDR2 from the germline V gene are SGHDT and YYEEEE. The CDR3 length is 12 residues.

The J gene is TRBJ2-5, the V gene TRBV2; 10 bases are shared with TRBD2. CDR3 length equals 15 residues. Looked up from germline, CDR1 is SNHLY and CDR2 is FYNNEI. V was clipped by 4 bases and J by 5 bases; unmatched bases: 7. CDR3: CASSVERGGYETQYF. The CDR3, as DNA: TGTGCCAGCAGTGTCGAGCGGGGGGGCTATGAGACCCAGTACTTC.

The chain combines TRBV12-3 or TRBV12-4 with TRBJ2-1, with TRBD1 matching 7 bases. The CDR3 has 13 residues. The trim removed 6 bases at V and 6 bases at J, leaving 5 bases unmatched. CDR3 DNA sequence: TGTGCCAGCAGCGCCGGGACAGTCAATGAGCAGTTCTTC. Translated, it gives CASSAGTVNEQFF.

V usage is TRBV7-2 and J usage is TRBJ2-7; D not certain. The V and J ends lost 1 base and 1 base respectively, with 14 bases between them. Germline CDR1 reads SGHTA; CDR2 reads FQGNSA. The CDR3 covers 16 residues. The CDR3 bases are TGTGCCAGCAGCTTAGTTTCCGGTAATCCTTCCTACGAGCAGTACTTC. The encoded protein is CASSLVSGNPSYEQYF. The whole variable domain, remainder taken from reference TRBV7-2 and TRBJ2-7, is GAGVSQSPSNKVTEKGKDVELRCDPISGHTALYWYRQSLGQGLEFLIYFQGNSAPDKSGLPSDRFSAERTGGSVSTLTIQRTQQEDSAVYLCASSLVSGNPSYEQYFGPGTRLTVT.

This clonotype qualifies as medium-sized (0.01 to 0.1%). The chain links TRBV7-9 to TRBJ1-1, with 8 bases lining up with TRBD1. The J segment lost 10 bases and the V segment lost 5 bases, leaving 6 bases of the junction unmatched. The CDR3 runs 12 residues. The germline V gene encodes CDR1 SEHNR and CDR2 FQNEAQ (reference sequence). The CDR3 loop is CASSKSDRGAFF. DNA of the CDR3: TGTGCCAGCAGCAAATCAGACAGGGGAGCTTTCTTT. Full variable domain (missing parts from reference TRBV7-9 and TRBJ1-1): DTGVSQNPRHKITKRGQNVTFRCDPISEHNRLYWYRQTLGQGPEFLTYFQNEAQLEKSRLLSDRFSAERPKGSFSTLEIQRTEQGDSAMYLCASSKSDRGAFFGQGTRLTVV.

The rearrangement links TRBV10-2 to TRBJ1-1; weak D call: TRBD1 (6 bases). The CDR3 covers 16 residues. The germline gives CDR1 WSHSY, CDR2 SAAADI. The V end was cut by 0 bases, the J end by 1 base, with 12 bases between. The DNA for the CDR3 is TGCGCCAGCAGTGAGTCTGGACAGCCACCGAACACTGAAGCTTTCTTT. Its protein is CASSESGQPPNTEAFF.

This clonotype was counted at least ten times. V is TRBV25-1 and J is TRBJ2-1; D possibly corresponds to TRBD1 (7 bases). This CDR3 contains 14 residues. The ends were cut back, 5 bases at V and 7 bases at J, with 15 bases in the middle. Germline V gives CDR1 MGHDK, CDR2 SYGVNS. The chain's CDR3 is CASSRQGGVNEQFF. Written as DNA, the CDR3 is TGTGCCAGCAGTAGGCAGGGGGGCGTGAATGAGCAGTTCTTC.

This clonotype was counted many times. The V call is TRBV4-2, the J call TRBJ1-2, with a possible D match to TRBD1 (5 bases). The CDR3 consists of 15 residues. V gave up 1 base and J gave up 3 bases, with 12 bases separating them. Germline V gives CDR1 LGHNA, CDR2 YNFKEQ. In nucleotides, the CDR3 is TGTGCCAGCAGCCAAGTTCGGCAGGGTGACTATGGCTACACCTTC. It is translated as CASSQVRQGDYGYTF.

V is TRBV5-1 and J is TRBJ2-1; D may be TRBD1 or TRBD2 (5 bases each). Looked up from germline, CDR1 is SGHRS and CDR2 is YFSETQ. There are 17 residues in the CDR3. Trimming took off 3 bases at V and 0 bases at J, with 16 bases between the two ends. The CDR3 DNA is TGCGCCAGCAGCTGGGCACCCGGGGACGGCTCCTACAATGAGCAGTTCTTC. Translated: CASSWAPGDGSYNEQFF.

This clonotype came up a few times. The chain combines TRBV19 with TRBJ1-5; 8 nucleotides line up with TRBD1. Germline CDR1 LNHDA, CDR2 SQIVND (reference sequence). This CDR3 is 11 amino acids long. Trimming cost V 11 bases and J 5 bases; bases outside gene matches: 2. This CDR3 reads CASQGDQPQHF. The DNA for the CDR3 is TGTGCCTCACAGGGGGATCAGCCCCAGCATTTT.

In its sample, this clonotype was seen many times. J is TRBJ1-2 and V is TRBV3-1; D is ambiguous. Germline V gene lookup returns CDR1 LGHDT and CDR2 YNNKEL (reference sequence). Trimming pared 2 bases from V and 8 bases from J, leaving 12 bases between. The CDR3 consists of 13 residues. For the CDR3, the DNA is TGTGCCAGCAGCCAACCCGACTCCGGGGGCTACACCTTC. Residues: CASSQPDSGGYTF. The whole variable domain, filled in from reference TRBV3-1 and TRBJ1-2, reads DTAVSQTPKYLVTQMGNDKSIKCEQNLGHDTMYWYKQDSKKFLKIMFSYNNKELIINETVPNRFSPKSPDKAHLNLHINSLELGDSAVYFCASSQPDSGGYTFGSGTRLTVV.

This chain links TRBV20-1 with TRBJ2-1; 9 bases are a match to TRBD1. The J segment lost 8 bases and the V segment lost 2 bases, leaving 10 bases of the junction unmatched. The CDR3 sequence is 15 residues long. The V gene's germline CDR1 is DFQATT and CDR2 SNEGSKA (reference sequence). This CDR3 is CSARTGTGKADEQFF. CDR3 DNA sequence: TGCAGTGCTAGAACCGGGACAGGGAAAGCAGATGAGCAGTTCTTC.

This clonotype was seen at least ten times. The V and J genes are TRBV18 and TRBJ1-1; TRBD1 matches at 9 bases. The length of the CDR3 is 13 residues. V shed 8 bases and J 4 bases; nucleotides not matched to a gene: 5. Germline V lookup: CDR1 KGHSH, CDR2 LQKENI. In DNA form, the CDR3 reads TGTGCCAGCCAAACGACAGGGGGCACTGAAGCTTTCTTT. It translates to CASQTTGGTEAFF. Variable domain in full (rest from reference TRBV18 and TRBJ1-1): NAGVMQNPRHLVRRRGQEARLRCSPMKGHSHVYWYRQLPEEGLKFMVYLQKENIIDESGMPKERFSAEFPKEGPSILRIQQVVRGDSAAYFCASQTTGGTEAFFGQGTRLTVV.

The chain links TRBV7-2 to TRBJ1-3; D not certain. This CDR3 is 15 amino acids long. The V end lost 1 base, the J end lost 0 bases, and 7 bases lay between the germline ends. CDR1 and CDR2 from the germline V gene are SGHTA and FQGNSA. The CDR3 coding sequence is TGTGCCAGCAGCTTAGACTCTTACTCTGGAAACACCATATATTTT. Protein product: CASSLDSYSGNTIYF.

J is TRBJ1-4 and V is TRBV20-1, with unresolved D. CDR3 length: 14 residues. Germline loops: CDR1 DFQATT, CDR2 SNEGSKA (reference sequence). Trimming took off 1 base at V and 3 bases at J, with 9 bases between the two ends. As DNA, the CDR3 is TGCAGTGCTAGAGTACCAGGAGCTAATGAAAAACTGTTTTTT. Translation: CSARVPGANEKLFF.

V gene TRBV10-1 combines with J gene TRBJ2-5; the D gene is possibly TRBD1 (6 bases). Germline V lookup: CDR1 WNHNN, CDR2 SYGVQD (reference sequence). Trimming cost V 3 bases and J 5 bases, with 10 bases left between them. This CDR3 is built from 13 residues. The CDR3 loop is CASSDTGWETQYF. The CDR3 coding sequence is TGCGCCAGCAGTGATACAGGGTGGGAGACCCAGTACTTC.

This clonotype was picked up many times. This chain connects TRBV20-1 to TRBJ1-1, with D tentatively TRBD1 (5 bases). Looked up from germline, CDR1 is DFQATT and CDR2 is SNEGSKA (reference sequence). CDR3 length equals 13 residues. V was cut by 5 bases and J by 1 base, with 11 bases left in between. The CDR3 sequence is CSAPDNRNTEAFF. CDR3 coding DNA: TGCAGTGCTCCGGACAATCGGAACACTGAAGCTTTCTTT.

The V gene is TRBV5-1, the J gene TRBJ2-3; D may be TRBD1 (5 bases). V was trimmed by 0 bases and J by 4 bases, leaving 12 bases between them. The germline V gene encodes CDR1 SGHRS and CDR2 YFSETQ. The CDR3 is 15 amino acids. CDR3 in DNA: TGCGCCAGCAGCTTGGGTGTCCAGGGCCCAGATACGCAGTATTTT. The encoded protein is CASSLGVQGPDTQYF. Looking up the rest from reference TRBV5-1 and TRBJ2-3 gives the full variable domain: KAGVTQTPRYLIKTRGQQVTLSCSPISGHRSVSWYQQTPGQGLQFLFEYFSETQRNKGNFPGRFSGRQFSNSRSEMNVSTLELGDSALYLCASSLGVQGPDTQYFGPGTRLTVL.

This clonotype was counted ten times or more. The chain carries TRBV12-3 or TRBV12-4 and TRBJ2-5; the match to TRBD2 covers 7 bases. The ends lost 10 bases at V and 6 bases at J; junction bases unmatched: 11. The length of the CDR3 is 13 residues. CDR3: CANSLAGSKTQYF. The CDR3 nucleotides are TGTGCCAACTCTTTAGCGGGTTCCAAGACCCAGTACTTC.

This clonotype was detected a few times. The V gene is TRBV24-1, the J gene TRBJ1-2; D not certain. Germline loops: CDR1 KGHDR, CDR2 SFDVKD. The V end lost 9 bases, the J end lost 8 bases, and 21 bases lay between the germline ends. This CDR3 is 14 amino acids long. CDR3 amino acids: CATSPRGLLGGYTF. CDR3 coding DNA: TGTGCCACCTCTCCCCGAGGCCTCTTAGGCGGCTACACCTTC.

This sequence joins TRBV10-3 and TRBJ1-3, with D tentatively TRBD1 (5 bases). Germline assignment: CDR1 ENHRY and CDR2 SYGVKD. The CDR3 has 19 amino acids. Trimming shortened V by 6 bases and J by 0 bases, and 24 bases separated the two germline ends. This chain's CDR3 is CAISMGWMTADFSGNTIYF. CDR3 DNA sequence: TGTGCCATCAGCATGGGTTGGATGACAGCGGACTTCTCTGGAAACACCATATATTTT.

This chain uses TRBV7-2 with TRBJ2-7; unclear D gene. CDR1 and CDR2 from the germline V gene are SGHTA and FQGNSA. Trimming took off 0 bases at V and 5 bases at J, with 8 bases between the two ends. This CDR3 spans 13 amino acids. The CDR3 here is CASSLAGQDEQYF. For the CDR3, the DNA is TGTGCCAGCAGCTTAGCAGGTCAGGACGAGCAGTACTTC.

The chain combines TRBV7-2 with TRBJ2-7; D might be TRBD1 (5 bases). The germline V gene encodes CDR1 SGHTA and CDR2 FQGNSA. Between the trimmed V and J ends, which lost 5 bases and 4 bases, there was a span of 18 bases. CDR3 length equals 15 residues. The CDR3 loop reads CASSVEPQGSYEQYF. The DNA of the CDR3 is TGTGCCAGCAGCGTCGAACCGCAGGGTAGTTACGAGCAGTACTTC.

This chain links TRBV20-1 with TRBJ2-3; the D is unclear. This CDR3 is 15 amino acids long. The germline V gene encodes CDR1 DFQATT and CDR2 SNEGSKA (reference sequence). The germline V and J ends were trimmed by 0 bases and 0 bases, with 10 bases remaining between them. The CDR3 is CSARDVRISTDTQYF. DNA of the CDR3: TGCAGTGCTAGAGATGTGAGAATTAGCACAGATACGCAGTATTTT.